This T cell receptor beta chain is from a study of blood T cell repertoires in COVID-19. In the study overall: The origin of the acute and convalescent COVID-19 samples was the United States, Italy and Spain. PBMCs, B-cell-depleted T cells, or T cells provided the cDNA or gDNA that made up the material.

After removal of 4 bases from V and 2 bases from J, the junction contained 7 bases not matched to a gene. The CDR3 totals 15 residues. Germline-derived CDR1 and CDR2 are MNHEY and SMNVEV (reference sequence). Original data processing: Estimated nucleated cell counts came from reference gene primer amplification. Profiling relied on immunoSEQ multiplex PCR, and the TCRdb table lists in-frame clones only, not all of them. For V, J and clone size, that table is used; D and trimming come from the DNA. The table has about 180,000 clones, 70% to 90% seen once. Material for sequencing was peripheral blood. The gene calls are TRBV27 and TRBJ2-7; 8 bases match TRBD1. This receptor was obtained from a young man who had recovered from COVID-19. The CDR3 region is CASSWGTGGAYEQYF. The CDR3 DNA follows: TGTGCCAGCAGTTGGGGAACAGGGGGTGCCTACGAGCAGTACTTC.